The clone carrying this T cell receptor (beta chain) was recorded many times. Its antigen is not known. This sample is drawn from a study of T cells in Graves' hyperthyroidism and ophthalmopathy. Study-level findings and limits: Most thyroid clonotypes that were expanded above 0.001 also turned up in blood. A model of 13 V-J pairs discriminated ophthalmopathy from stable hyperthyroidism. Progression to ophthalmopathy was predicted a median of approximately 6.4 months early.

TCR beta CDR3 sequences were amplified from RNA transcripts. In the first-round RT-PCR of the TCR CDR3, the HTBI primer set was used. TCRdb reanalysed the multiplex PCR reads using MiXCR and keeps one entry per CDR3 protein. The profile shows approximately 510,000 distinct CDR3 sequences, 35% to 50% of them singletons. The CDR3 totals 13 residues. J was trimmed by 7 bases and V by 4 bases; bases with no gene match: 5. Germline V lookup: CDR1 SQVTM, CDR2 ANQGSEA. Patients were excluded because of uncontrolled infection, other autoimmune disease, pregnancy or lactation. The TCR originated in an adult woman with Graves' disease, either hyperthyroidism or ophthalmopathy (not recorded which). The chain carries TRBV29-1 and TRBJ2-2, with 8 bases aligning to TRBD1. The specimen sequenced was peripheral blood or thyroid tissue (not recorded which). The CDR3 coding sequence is TGCAGCGTTGCAGGGGGCGCGGGCGGGGAGCTGTTTTTT. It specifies CSVAGGAGGELFF.